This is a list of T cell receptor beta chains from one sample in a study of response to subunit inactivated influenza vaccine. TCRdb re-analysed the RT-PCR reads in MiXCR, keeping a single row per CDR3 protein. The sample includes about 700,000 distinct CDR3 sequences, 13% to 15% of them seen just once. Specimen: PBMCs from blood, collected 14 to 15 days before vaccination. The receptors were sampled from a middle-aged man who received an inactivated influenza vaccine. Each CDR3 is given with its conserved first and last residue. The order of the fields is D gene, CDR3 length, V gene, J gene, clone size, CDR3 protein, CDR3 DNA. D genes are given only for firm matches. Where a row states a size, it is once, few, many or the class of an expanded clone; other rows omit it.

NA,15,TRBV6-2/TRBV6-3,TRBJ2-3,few,CASSPISRGTDTQYF,TGTGCCAGCAGTCCAATAAGTAGGGGCACAGATACGCAGTATTTT
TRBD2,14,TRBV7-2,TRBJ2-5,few,CASSFSGTRETQYF,TGTGCCAGCAGCTTTAGCGGGACCCGCGAGACCCAGTACTTC
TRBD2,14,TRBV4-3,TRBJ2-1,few,CASSQDLAGGPVFF,TGCGCCAGCAGCCAAGATTTGGCGGGGGGGCCGGTGTTCTTC
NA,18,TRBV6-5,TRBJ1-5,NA,CASSYKHGGRPGNQPQHF,TGTGCCAGCAGTTACAAACACGGAGGTCGGCCGGGCAATCAGCCCCAGCATTTT
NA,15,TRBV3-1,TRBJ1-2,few,CASTTTGEGKNGYTF,TGTGCCAGCACCACTACGGGAGAGGGGAAGAATGGCTACACCTTC
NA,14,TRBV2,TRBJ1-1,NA,CASSPRLLGTEAFF,TGTGCCAGCAGCCCGCGGCTCCTGGGAACTGAAGCTTTCTTT
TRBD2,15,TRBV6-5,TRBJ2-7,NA,CASSYLREASYEQYF,TGTGCCAGCAGTTACTTGCGGGAGGCCTCCTACGAGCAGTACTTC
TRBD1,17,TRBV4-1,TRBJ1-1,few,CASSQGQGAHPNTEAFF,TGCGCCAGCAGCCAAGGACAGGGTGCGCACCCGAACACTGAAGCTTTCTTT
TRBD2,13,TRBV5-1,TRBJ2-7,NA,CASKLAGGDEQYF,TGCGCCAGTAAGCTAGCGGGAGGGGACGAGCAGTACTTC
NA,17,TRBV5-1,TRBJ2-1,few,CASRWTGRGSSYNEQFF,TGCGCCAGCAGATGGACAGGGAGGGGGAGCTCCTACAATGAGCAGTTCTTC
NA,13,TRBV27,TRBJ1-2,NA,CASSIKERGGYTF,TGTGCCAGCAGTATCAAGGAGAGGGGTGGCTACACCTTC
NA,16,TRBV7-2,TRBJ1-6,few,CASSLFPTGRNSPLHF,TGTGCCAGCAGCTTATTTCCTACAGGGCGAAATTCACCCCTCCACTTT
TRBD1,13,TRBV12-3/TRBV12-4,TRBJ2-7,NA,CASKTGASYEQYF,TGTGCCAGCAAGACAGGGGCCTCCTACGAGCAGTACTTC
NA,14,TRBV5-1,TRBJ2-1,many,CASSRGARGNEQFF,TGCGCCAGCAGCCGGGGGGCCCGTGGGAATGAGCAGTTCTTC
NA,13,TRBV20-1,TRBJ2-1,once,CSATDEPYNEQFF,TGCAGTGCTACTGATGAGCCCTACAATGAGCAGTTCTTC
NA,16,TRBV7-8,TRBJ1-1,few,CASSLAQGRVNTEAFF,TGTGCCAGCAGCTTAGCGCAGGGTAGGGTGAACACTGAAGCTTTCTTT